A single sample gave rise to the 20 T cell receptor beta chains below, sequenced in a study of cytomegalovirus exposure and HLA in healthy donors. 13 Jbeta primers and 60 Vbeta primers were used for the PCR. This table comes from immunoSEQ multiplex PCR, and its TCRdb copy is limited to in-frame clones, with some not included. Of roughly 180,000 clones listed, around 80% are singletons. The sample was PBMCs. These receptors came from a girl aged 5 to 17 in good health and CMV-seropositive.

The CDR3 DNA reads as TGCGCCAGCAGCCCAGGGACAGGGGGCTTATACGAGCAGTACTTC. Translating gives CASSPGTGGLYEQYF. The rearrangement links TRBV4-3 to TRBJ2-7; 12 nucleotides align to TRBD1. V trimming: 4 bases; J trimming: 4 bases; junction bases outside the gene matches: 5. The length of the CDR3 is 15 residues. The germline gives CDR1 LGHNA, CDR2 YSLEER.

J is TRBJ2-7 and V is TRBV7-9, with D perhaps TRBD2 (5 bases). The CDR3 loop spans 17 amino acids. The germline gives CDR1 SEHNR, CDR2 FQNEAQ (reference sequence). Trimming took 4 bases from V and 4 from J, leaving 23 bases between them. Here the CDR3 DNA reads TGTGCCAGCAGCTCCTTCTTGCCGGGGTTCCTTCCGTACGAGCAGTACTTC. Translated: CASSSFLPGFLPYEQYF. Full variable domain (missing parts from reference TRBV7-9 and TRBJ2-7): DTGVSQNPRHKITKRGQNVTFRCDPISEHNRLYWYRQTLGQGPEFLTYFQNEAQLEKSRLLSDRFSAERPKGSFSTLEIQRTEQGDSAMYLCASSSFLPGFLPYEQYFGPGTRLTVT.

A single count supports this clone. The chain couples TRBV18 to TRBJ2-5; D uncertain. Germline CDR1 and CDR2: KGHSH and LQKENI. With 1 base removed from V and 1 base from J, the gap between germline ends came to 10 bases. The CDR3 has 15 amino acids. As DNA, the CDR3 is TGTGCCAGCTCACCACGTGTGGCCGTCCAAGAGACCCAGTACTTC. Translated, it gives CASSPRVAVQETQYF.

The chain couples TRBV27 to TRBJ2-1; possible D gene TRBD1, 5 bases. V lost 7 bases and J 1 base, leaving 17 bases between the germline ends. CDR3 size: 16 residues. Germline CDR1 MNHEY, CDR2 SMNVEV (reference sequence). In DNA, the CDR3 is TGTGCCAGCACCCCCTTGGGGTGGACATCCTACAATGAGCAGTTCTTC. It yields the protein CASTPLGWTSYNEQFF.

The chain couples TRBV30 to TRBJ2-7; D is perhaps TRBD2 (6 bases). This CDR3 is built from 12 residues. Per the germline V gene, CDR1 is GTSNPN and CDR2 is SVGIG (reference sequence). V was cut by 5 bases and J by 4 bases, with 12 bases left in between. The CDR3 nucleotides read TGTGCCTGGGCCGGGACTCTGTACGAGCAGTACTTC. It is translated as CAWAGTLYEQYF.

The rearrangement joins TRBV30 to TRBJ1-4; TRBD1 matches 7 bases. This CDR3 is built from 15 residues. J lost 0 bases, V lost 2 bases, and 3 bases had no gene match. Germline lookup yields CDR1 GTSNPN and CDR2 SVGIG (reference sequence). In nucleotides, the CDR3 is TGTGCCTGGAGTAAGGGGACAGCAACTAATGAAAAACTGTTTTTT. Protein product: CAWSKGTATNEKLFF.

The CDR3 is CASSADRVEFF. CDR3 nucleotides: TGTGCCAGCAGCGCGGACAGGGTGGAGTTCTTC. The chain couples TRBV5-6 to TRBJ2-1; 8 nucleotides line up with TRBD1. The CDR3 has 11 residues. CDR1 and CDR2 (germline): SGHDT, YYEEEE. The V gene end was trimmed by 4 bases and the J gene end by 14 bases; junction bases not matched to a gene: 5.

Points on this clone: At one boundary the junction diverges from the germline segment, which might be a read error. The rearrangement joins TRBV7-9 to TRBJ1-1; no firm D call. Germline V gene sequence: CDR1 SEHNR, CDR2 FQNEAQ (reference sequence). The CDR3 is 12 amino acids. This chain's CDR3 is CSSTPSSTEAFF. The CDR3 nucleotides read TGTTCCAGCACCCCCTCTAGTACTGAAGCTTTCTTT.

This clone has more than one count but fewer than ten. The CDR3 DNA is TGTGCCAGCAGCCCGGGGACAGGACCTGCTTTCTTT. As protein: CASSPGTGPAFF. The V gene is TRBV9, the J gene TRBJ1-1; TRBD1 agrees at 8 bases. The junction had 7 bases not matched to a gene; V was cut back by 4 bases and J by 11 bases. The CDR3 has 12 residues. The germline CDR1 and CDR2 sequences are SGDLS and YYNGEE.

The rearrangement uses TRBV27 and TRBJ1-1; a weak D match, TRBD1 (6 bases). CDR3 length: 13 amino acids. V dropped 6 bases and J dropped 4 bases, with 12 bases sitting between them. Germline V gene data show CDR1 as MNHEY and CDR2 as SMNVEV (reference sequence). The CDR3 here is CASSERRGTEAFF. CDR3 coding DNA: TGTGCCAGCAGCGAACGCAGGGGCACTGAAGCTTTCTTT.

The rearrangement uses TRBV29-1 and TRBJ2-7; D may be TRBD2 (5 bases). The CDR3 runs to 14 residues. The germline gives CDR1 SQVTM, CDR2 ANQGSEA. V shed 6 bases and J shed 0 bases, with 15 bases lying between them. CDR3 in amino acids: CSVAGVPSSYEQYF. The CDR3 region has the DNA TGCAGCGTCGCCGGGGTCCCGAGCTCCTACGAGCAGTACTTC.

In regard to this clone: One junction end does not reproduce the germline sequence, and a read error may be involved. V usage is TRBV7-7 and J usage is TRBJ2-5, with 7 nucleotides matching TRBD1. CDR1 and CDR2 (germline): SSHAT, FNYEAQ (reference sequence). This CDR3 comprises 12 residues. The CDR3 coding sequence is TGTGCTAGCAGCTCAGGGGGAGAGACCCAGTACTTC. It yields the protein CASSSGGETQYF.

J is TRBJ2-5 and V is TRBV5-4; possibly TRBD2 for D (5 bases). The CDR3 runs to 13 residues. CDR1 SGHNT and CDR2 YYREEE come from the germline V gene (reference sequence). V was shortened by 1 base and J by 7 bases, with 11 bases between the two germline ends. The CDR3 sequence: CASSLQAGVTQYF. CDR3 DNA: TGTGCCAGCAGCTTGCAGGCCGGGGTGACCCAGTACTTC.

The chain is built from TRBV6-5 and TRBJ2-7; 7 bases line up with TRBD1. The CDR3 totals 13 residues. Per the germline V gene, CDR1 is MNHEY and CDR2 is SVGAGI. V was clipped by 8 bases and J by 7 bases; unmatched bases: 11. The CDR3 region has the DNA TGTGCCAGCGCCACTACCGGGACAGAAGAGCAGTACTTC. Translation gives CASATTGTEEQYF.

This chain joins TRBV5-8 and TRBJ1-1; D unclear. This CDR3 contains 17 residues. The V and J ends lost 1 base and 0 bases respectively, with 16 bases between them. Looked up from germline, CDR1 is SGHTS and CDR2 is YDEGEE. The CDR3 loop reads CASSLNFGVGMNTEAFF. Here the CDR3 DNA reads TGTGCCAGCAGCTTGAATTTCGGGGTAGGGATGAACACTGAAGCTTTCTTT.

This clone came up once. The chain employs TRBV18 and TRBJ1-1, with D uncertain. V was cut by 3 bases and J by 3 bases, with 11 bases left in between. The CDR3 length is 14 residues. Germline CDR1 and CDR2: KGHSH and LQKENI. DNA for the CDR3: TGTGCCAGCTCACCGCGGGCCGGGGACACTGAAGCTTTCTTT. It is translated as CASSPRAGDTEAFF.

The rearrangement uses TRBV18 and TRBJ2-7; TRBD1 matches at 11 bases. Germline V lookup: CDR1 KGHSH, CDR2 LQKENI. The CDR3 is 16 amino acids. V shed 0 bases, J shed 3 bases, and the junction held 4 bases outside the gene matches. CDR3 nucleotide sequence: TGTGCCAGCTCACCACCCCCCGGGACAGGGGGCTACGAGCAGTACTTC. This gives the protein CASSPPPGTGGYEQYF.

The chain links TRBV5-5 to TRBJ1-5; D is perhaps TRBD1 (6 bases). CDR3 size: 15 residues. Per the germline V gene, CDR1 is SGHKS and CDR2 is YYEKEE (reference sequence). Trimming removed 0 bases at V and 5 bases at J, with 12 bases between. The CDR3 loop reads CASSLGTDRDQPQHF. CDR3 DNA sequence: TGTGCCAGCAGCTTGGGGACAGATCGGGATCAGCCCCAGCATTTT. The full variable domain, completed using reference TRBV5-5 and TRBJ1-5, is DAGVTQSPTHLIKTRGQQVTLRCSPISGHKSVSWYQQVLGQGPQFIFQYYEKEERGRGNFPDRFSARQFPNYSSELNVNALLLGDSALYLCASSLGTDRDQPQHFGDGTRLSIL.

This clone was observed a few times. The chain combines TRBV10-3 with TRBJ2-1; 7 nucleotides align to TRBD1. The V gene end was trimmed by 4 bases and the J gene end by 8 bases; junction bases not matched to a gene: 2. This CDR3 is built from 12 residues. Germline values: CDR1 ENHRY, CDR2 SYGVKD. The CDR3 reads CAISGQGHEQFF. For the CDR3, the DNA is TGTGCCATCAGTGGACAGGGCCATGAGCAGTTCTTC.

V usage is TRBV4-3 and J usage is TRBJ1-1; D gene ambiguous. V gave up 0 bases and J gave up 3 bases, with 11 bases separating them. Germline CDR1 is LGHNA and CDR2 is YSLEER. This CDR3 region has 15 residues. CDR3 sequence reads: CASSQESSLYTEAFF. CDR3 nucleotide sequence: TGCGCCAGCAGCCAAGAATCAAGCCTTTACACTGAAGCTTTCTTT.